This T cell receptor beta chain was identified in a study of long-term antiretroviral therapy in people with HIV. Study results and caveats: Repertoire composition at all time points was dominated by clones that had expanded before ART. The study found that diversity rose after ART but stayed below transplant donor controls. HIV repertoires showed narrower CDR3 length ranges than controls.

It was version v3.0 of the immunoSEQ assay that was run at survey level. Sequencing aimed to cover roughly 40,000-50,000 T-cell genomes per sample. TCRdb's table, derived via immunoSEQ multiplex PCR, lists solely in-frame clones and lacks some. The sample lists some 20,000 clones, about nine tenths occurring once. Remarks on this clone: Its antigen remains unknown.

This sample comprised unsorted PBMCs, obtained 0.5 years after starting antiretroviral therapy. The sequence was obtained from a man aged 40-49 years with HIV.

Here the CDR3 DNA reads TGTGCCAGCAGCTCAACACTCATGGAGGGCTACGAGCAGTACTTC. Protein: CASSSTLMEGYEQYF. This chain connects TRBV9 to TRBJ2-7; D may be TRBD2 (6 bases). The ends were cut back, 4 bases at V and 3 bases at J, with 17 bases in the middle. The CDR3 loop spans 15 amino acids. Germline lookup yields CDR1 SGDLS and CDR2 YYNGEE.